Shown below are 11 T cell receptor beta chains from a single sample sequenced in a study of blood T cells in healthy people across ages. Alongside a J-beta primer mix, a sample-barcoded 5' primer served in a second PCR lasting about 6 to 11 cycles. TCRdb ran MiXCR on the 5' RACE reads and lists one entry per CDR3 protein. The sample comprises over 1.5 million distinct CDR3 sequences, roughly 52% of which are singletons, and around 2.1% rests with the top ten. Material for sequencing was blood. Every receptor here comes from a woman between 35 and 50 years old in good health.

This clonotype occurred a few times. The J gene is TRBJ2-5, the V gene TRBV4-2; 10 bases agree with TRBD1. Gene TRBJ2-1 matches the end of the DNA better, so the J call may be wrong. Germline V gene sequence: CDR1 LGHNA, CDR2 YNFKEQ. The CDR3 covers 17 residues. The CDR3 sequence: CASSQGTGETYQETQFF. CDR3 in DNA: TGTGCCAGCAGCCAGGGGACAGGGGAAACGTACCAAGAGACCCAGTTCTTC.

This clonotype was observed a handful of times. The chain uses TRBV12-3 or TRBV12-4 and TRBJ2-7; D is possibly TRBD1 (5 bases). The CDR3 consists of 14 residues. V lost 1 base and J lost 3, with 10 bases in between. The chain's CDR3 is CASSLGVRDYEQYF. The CDR3 nucleotides are TGTGCCAGCAGTTTAGGTGTCAGGGACTACGAGCAGTACTTC.

This clonotype was seen ten or more times. The chain couples TRBV6-6 to TRBJ2-1, with D possibly matching TRBD1 (6 bases). V was shortened by 6 bases and J by 8 bases, with 8 bases between the two germline ends. Germline V gene data show CDR1 as MNHNY and CDR2 as SVGAGI (reference sequence). The CDR3 is 11 residues long. CDR3 sequence (DNA): TGTGCCAGCAGCTACAGGGATGAGCAGTTCTTC. This translates into CASSYRDEQFF.

The CDR3 bases are TGTGCCAGCAGCGTACAAATCAGCGGGGGCACAGATACGCAGTATTTT. This translates into CASSVQISGGTDTQYF. The rearrangement links TRBV9 to TRBJ2-3; 7 bases match TRBD2. Trimming took 1 base from V and 1 from J; bases not matched to a gene: 6. Looked up from germline, CDR1 is SGDLS and CDR2 is YYNGEE. This CDR3 has 16 residues.

This chain joins TRBV11-2 and TRBJ2-2; possibly TRBD2 for D (6 bases). Trimming stripped 1 base from V and 7 bases from J, with 13 bases between. Germline CDR1 reads SGHAT; CDR2 reads FQNNGV. CDR3 length: 15 residues. The CDR3 sequence: CASSLGGALYGELFF. CDR3 nucleotides: TGTGCCAGCAGCTTAGGCGGGGCTCTATACGGGGAGCTGTTTTTT.

V usage is TRBV27 and J usage is TRBJ2-1, with 10 bases that match TRBD2. This CDR3 comprises 15 residues. Germline-derived CDR1 and CDR2 are MNHEY and SMNVEV (reference sequence). V shed 0 bases, J shed 6 bases, and the junction held 2 bases outside the gene matches. Here the CDR3 DNA reads TGTGCCAGCAGTTTATCGCTAGCGGGGGTCAATGAGCAGTTCTTC. Protein: CASSLSLAGVNEQFF.

The rearrangement joins TRBV12-3 or TRBV12-4 to TRBJ1-2; D not resolved. The CDR3 length is 13 residues. V dropped 5 bases and J dropped 0 bases, with 7 bases sitting between them. The CDR3, as DNA: TGTGCCAGCAGTACGGGAGCTAACTATGGCTACACCTTC. Its translation: CASSTGANYGYTF.

Written as DNA, the CDR3 is TGTGCCAGCAGCGTTACTAGCGGGGGGGGGTTTCGAAATGAGCAGTTCTTC. This codes for CASSVTSGGGFRNEQFF. The V and J genes are TRBV9 and TRBJ2-1, with TRBD2 matching over 13 bases. CDR1 is SGDLS and CDR2 is YYNGEE in the germline V gene. CDR3 size: 17 residues. The V gene end was trimmed by 2 bases and the J gene end by 7 bases; junction bases not matched to a gene: 9.

The gene calls are TRBV7-9 and TRBJ1-4; the D gene is possibly TRBD1 (6 bases). Trimming left V 8 bases short and J 0 bases short, with 13 bases between. The CDR3 has 15 residues. The germline V gene encodes CDR1 SEHNR and CDR2 FQNEAQ (reference sequence). CDR3 region: CASRAQGPTNEKLFF. CDR3 DNA sequence: TGTGCCAGCCGCGCCCAGGGGCCAACTAATGAAAAACTGTTTTTT.

The rearrangement uses TRBV12-3 or TRBV12-4 and TRBJ2-7; D uncertain. CDR3 size: 12 residues. V lost 8 bases, J lost 1 base, and 9 bases lay in between. The CDR3 bases are TGTGCCAGCGCGTACGAATCCTACGAGCAGTACTTC. As protein: CASAYESYEQYF.

This clonotype turned up a few times. This chain uses TRBV4-2 with TRBJ2-5, with a possible D match to TRBD2 (6 bases). The germline V and J ends were trimmed by 1 base and 2 bases, with 14 bases remaining between them. The CDR3 has 16 residues. Looked up from germline, CDR1 is LGHNA and CDR2 is YNFKEQ. CDR3 in amino acids: CASSQVWGERQETQYF. For the CDR3, the DNA is TGTGCCAGCAGCCAAGTCTGGGGGGAAAGGCAAGAGACCCAGTACTTC.